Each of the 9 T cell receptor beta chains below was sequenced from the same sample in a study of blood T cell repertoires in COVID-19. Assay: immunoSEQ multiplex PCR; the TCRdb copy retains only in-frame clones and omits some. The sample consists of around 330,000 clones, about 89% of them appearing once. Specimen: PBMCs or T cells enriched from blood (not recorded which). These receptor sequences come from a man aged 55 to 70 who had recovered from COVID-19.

The DNA for the CDR3 is TGCGCCAGCAGTGATTATAGCGGGAGATCCACAGATACGCAGTATTTT. As protein: CASSDYSGRSTDTQYF. The J gene is TRBJ2-3, the V gene TRBV10-1; TRBD2 agrees at 9 bases. V shed 3 bases, J shed 2 bases, and the junction held 6 bases outside the gene matches. Germline CDR1 WNHNN, CDR2 SYGVQD (reference sequence). The CDR3 has 16 amino acids.

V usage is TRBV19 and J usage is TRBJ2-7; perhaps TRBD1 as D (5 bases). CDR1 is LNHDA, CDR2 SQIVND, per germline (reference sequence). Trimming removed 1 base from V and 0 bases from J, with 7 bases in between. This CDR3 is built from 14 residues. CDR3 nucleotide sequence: TGTGCCAGTAGTATAGTCGACAGCTCCTACGAGCAGTACTTC. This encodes CASSIVDSSYEQYF.

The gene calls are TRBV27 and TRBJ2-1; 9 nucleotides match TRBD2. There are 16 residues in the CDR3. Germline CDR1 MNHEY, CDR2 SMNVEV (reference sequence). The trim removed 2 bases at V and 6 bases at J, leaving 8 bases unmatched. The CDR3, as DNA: TGTGCCAGCAGTTTAAGCCTAGCGGGGTGGATCAATGAGCAGTTCTTC. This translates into CASSLSLAGWINEQFF.

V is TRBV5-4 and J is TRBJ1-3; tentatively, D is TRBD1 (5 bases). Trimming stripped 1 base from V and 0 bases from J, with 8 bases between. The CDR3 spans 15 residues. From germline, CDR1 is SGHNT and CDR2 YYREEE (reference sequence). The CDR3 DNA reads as TGTGCCAGCAGCTTGTTTCAGGGCTCTGGAAACACCATATATTTT. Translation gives CASSLFQGSGNTIYF.

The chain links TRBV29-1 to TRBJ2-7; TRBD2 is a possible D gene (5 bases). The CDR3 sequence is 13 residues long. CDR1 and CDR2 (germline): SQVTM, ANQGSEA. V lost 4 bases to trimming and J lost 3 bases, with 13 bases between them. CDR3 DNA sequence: TGCAGCGTTGTTCTGAGGGAAAGCTACGAGCAGTACTTC. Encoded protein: CSVVLRESYEQYF.

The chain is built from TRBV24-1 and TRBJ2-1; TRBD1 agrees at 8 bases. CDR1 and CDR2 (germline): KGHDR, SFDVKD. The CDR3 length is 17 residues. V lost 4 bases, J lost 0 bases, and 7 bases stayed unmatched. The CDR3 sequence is CATSDTGTGVSYNEQFF. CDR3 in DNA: TGTGCCACCAGTGACACCGGGACAGGAGTCTCCTACAATGAGCAGTTCTTC.

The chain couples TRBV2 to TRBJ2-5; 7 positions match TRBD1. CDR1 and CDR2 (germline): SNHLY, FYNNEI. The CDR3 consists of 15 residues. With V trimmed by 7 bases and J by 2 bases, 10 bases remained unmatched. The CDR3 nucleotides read TGTGCCAGCAACCAGATCGGGACAGCACAAGAGACCCAGTACTTC. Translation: CASNQIGTAQETQYF.

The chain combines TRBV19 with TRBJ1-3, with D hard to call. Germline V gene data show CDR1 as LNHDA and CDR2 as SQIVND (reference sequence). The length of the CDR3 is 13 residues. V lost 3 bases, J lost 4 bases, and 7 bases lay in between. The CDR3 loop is CASSIRAGNTIYF. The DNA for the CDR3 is TGTGCCAGTAGTATTCGAGCGGGAAACACCATATATTTT. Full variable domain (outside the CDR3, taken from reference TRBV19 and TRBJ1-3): DGGITQSPKYLFRKEGQNVTLSCEQNLNHDAMYWYRQDPGQGLRLIYYSQIVNDFQKGDIAEGYSVSREKKESFPLTVTSAQKNPTAFYLCASSIRAGNTIYFGEGSWLTVV.

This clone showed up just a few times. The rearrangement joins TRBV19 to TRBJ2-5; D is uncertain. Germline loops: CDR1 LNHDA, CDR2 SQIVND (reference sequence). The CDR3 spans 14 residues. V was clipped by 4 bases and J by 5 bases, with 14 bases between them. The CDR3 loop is CASSTRLLSETQYF. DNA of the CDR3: TGTGCCAGTAGTACCCGACTCCTATCGGAGACCCAGTACTTC.